This record covers a single TCR beta chain. This sample stems from a study of CD8 T cells in Susac syndrome. Across the study: Among sequenced Susac syndrome patients, over five had active disease and eight were in remission. Patients with Susac syndrome had blood drawn and were at that point therapy-naive, on corticosteroids, or on intravenous immunoglobulin alone.

An input of roughly 0.5 to 1 ug of RNA was subjected to reverse transcription using random hexamers. Amplification of TCR beta CDR3 spanned 54 Vbeta and 13 Jbeta via immunoSEQ multiplex PCR. Each CDR3 protein gets one entry after TCRdb re-called the immunoSEQ multiplex PCR reads with MiXCR. The repertoire holds under 85,000 distinct CDR3 sequences, with 93% as singletons. The CDR3 length is 16 residues. V trimming: 4 bases; J trimming: 6 bases; junction bases outside the gene matches: 11. Germline-derived CDR1 and CDR2 are LGHDT and YNNKEL (reference sequence). TEMRA cells were FACS-enriched, unlike CD8+ and CD4+ T cells, which were negatively isolated.

Sample: CD8+ T cells from PBMCs. This clonotype was obtained from a human donor with Susac syndrome. The chain links TRBV3-1 to TRBJ2-2, with 7 bases aligning to TRBD2. The CDR3 DNA reads TGTGCCAGCAGCCCCCTGACTGCTAGCGGCCCCGGGGAGCTGTTTTTT. It translates to CASSPLTASGPGELFF.